Listed below are T cell receptor beta chains from one sample, sequenced in a study of T cell repertoires in cytomegalovirus infection. Each CDR3 protein gets one entry after TCRdb re-called the reads with MiXCR. The table shows about 900,000 distinct CDR3 sequences, with approximately 31% occurring only once. Their recognized antigens are unknown. The specimen was cultured CD8+ T cells from PBMCs, collected from culture after CMV antigen stimulation. These receptors were obtained from a human donor in good health (CMV status not recorded). Some clones in this sample may be carry-over from other donors' samples. CDR3s include the opening cysteine and the closing phenylalanine or tryptophan. Rows give clone size only sometimes, using once, few, many, or a class for an expanded clone.

j_call cdr3_length clone_size v_call cdr3_aa
TRBJ2-7 15 . TRBV9 CASSPRTVPGDEQYF
TRBJ2-1 15 many TRBV4-3 CASSQDPSSYNEQFF
TRBJ1-4 14 many TRBV5-6 CASSFGRPNEKLFF
TRBJ2-3 16 . TRBV6-2/TRBV6-3 CASSAIAGAEGDTQYF
TRBJ1-1 15 . TRBV7-9 CASNDPGPASNEAFF
TRBJ1-6 12 few TRBV6-1 CASNNGNSPLHF
TRBJ1-4 15 . TRBV20-1 CSARDGLGIKEKLFF
TRBJ2-7 13 many TRBV6-1 CASTDTVSYEQYF
TRBJ2-7 11 many TRBV20-1 CSGGTAYEQYF
TRBJ2-1 13 many TRBV6-1 CASRAVGLDEQFF
TRBJ2-3 15 few TRBV27 CASWRGNYRTDTQYF